These 27 T cell receptor beta chains share one sample of origin, sequenced in a study of T cells after posttransplantation cyclophosphamide. Treatment was busulfan-fludarabine conditioning, a marrow graft, and cyclophosphamide on days +3 and +4. TCRdb keeps only in-frame clones here, not all; method: immunoSEQ multiplex PCR. This sample yields 8,000 to 9,500 clones, of which roughly nine tenths are seen a single time; roughly 1.3% belongs to the top ten. Here the sequenced sample was CD4+ T cells sorted from blood, taken roughly 190 weeks after allogeneic stem cell transplant with posttransplant cyclophosphamide. These receptors all stem from a female patient in her 50s who received an allogeneic stem cell transplant from a related donor, was CMV-positive, and had no GVHD. Some T cells may arise from the graft donor.

The J gene is TRBJ2-7, the V gene TRBV5-1, with TRBD2 matching 7 bases. Germline V gives CDR1 SGHRS, CDR2 YFSETQ. The CDR3 consists of 15 residues. Trimming cost V 4 bases and J 2 bases; bases outside gene matches: 9. CDR3 DNA sequence: TGCGCCAGCAGCCAAACGGGACTACGCACCTACGAGCAGTACTTC. It codes for CASSQTGLRTYEQYF. Looking up the rest from reference TRBV5-1 and TRBJ2-7 gives the full variable domain: KAGVTQTPRYLIKTRGQQVTLSCSPISGHRSVSWYQQTPGQGLQFLFEYFSETQRNKGNFPGRFSGRQFSNSRSEMNVSTLELGDSALYLCASSQTGLRTYEQYFGPGTRLTVT.

V gene TRBV6-6 combines with J gene TRBJ1-1; D is uncertain. The V and J ends lost 5 bases and 1 base respectively, with 5 bases between them. The germline gives CDR1 MNHNY, CDR2 SVGAGI (reference sequence). CDR3 size: 12 residues. The CDR3 protein is CASSPRNTEAFF. CDR3 DNA sequence: TGTGCCAGCAGTCCTCGGAACACTGAAGCTTTCTTT.

In DNA form, the CDR3 reads TGTGCCAGCAGCTTGAACCCGCGGGGTGAAAAACTGTTTTTT. Amino acid sequence: CASSLNPRGEKLFF. V is TRBV7-2 and J is TRBJ1-4; no clear D gene. Trimming took 3 bases from V and 7 from J, leaving 12 bases between them. The CDR3 extends over 14 amino acids. Germline loops: CDR1 SGHTA, CDR2 FQGNSA. Full variable domain (missing parts from reference TRBV7-2 and TRBJ1-4): GAGVSQSPSNKVTEKGKDVELRCDPISGHTALYWYRQSLGQGLEFLIYFQGNSAPDKSGLPSDRFSAERTGGSVSTLTIQRTQQEDSAVYLCASSLNPRGEKLFFGSGTQLSVL.

The chain uses TRBV5-1 and TRBJ2-3; 10 positions match TRBD1. This CDR3 contains 15 residues. Per germline, CDR1 SGHRS and CDR2 YFSETQ. V lost 4 bases and J lost 6; bases outside the gene matches: 8. CDR3 nucleotide sequence: TGCGCCAGCAGCCACCCGGGACAGGGGTCGGATACGCAGTATTTT. This encodes CASSHPGQGSDTQYF.

This clone was recorded once. The chain employs TRBV20-1 and TRBJ2-5; 8 bases agree with TRBD1. Germline assignment: CDR1 DFQATT and CDR2 SNEGSKA (reference sequence). The CDR3 has 11 residues. Written as DNA, the CDR3 is TGCCGGACAGGGTCCGCGGAGACCCAGTACTTC. Protein sequence: CRTGSAETQYF.

J is TRBJ2-1 and V is TRBV14, with 13 positions matching TRBD2. The V gene end was trimmed by 4 bases and the J gene end by 15 bases; junction bases not matched to a gene: 6. From germline, CDR1 is SGHDN and CDR2 FVKESK. This CDR3 is built from 13 residues. This chain's CDR3 is CASSPTSGRAPFF. CDR3 nucleotide sequence: TGTGCCAGCAGCCCTACTAGCGGGAGGGCCCCGTTCTTC.

The chain recombines TRBV28 with TRBJ1-1; maybe TRBD1 (5 bases). From germline, CDR1 is MDHEN and CDR2 SYDVKM. Trimming shortened V by 4 bases and J by 5 bases, and 17 bases separated the two germline ends. The CDR3 runs 15 residues. CDR3 sequence: CASSSPPGGGTEAFF. CDR3 in DNA: TGTGCCAGCAGTTCCCCCCCGGGGGGGGGTACTGAAGCTTTCTTT.

The genes are TRBV18 and TRBJ2-1; 10 bases align to TRBD2. This CDR3 is built from 14 residues. The J segment lost 6 bases and the V segment lost 2 bases, leaving 1 base of the junction unmatched. From germline, CDR1 is KGHSH and CDR2 LQKENI. CDR3 loop: CASSPVAGGNEQFF. The CDR3, as DNA: TGTGCCAGCTCACCAGTAGCGGGAGGCAATGAGCAGTTCTTC.

The V call is TRBV6-5, the J call TRBJ2-7, with TRBD2 matching over 11 bases. Germline V gives CDR1 MNHEY, CDR2 SVGAGI. Trimming at V came to 0 bases and at J to 4 bases, leaving 5 bases not matched to a gene. This CDR3 has 16 residues. DNA for the CDR3: TGTGCCAGCAGTTACTCGGTGGGGACTAGCGGTTACGAGCAGTACTTC. Translated: CASSYSVGTSGYEQYF.

This clone was seen only a few times. This chain joins TRBV2 and TRBJ2-5, with a tentative D call TRBD1 (6 bases). In germline, CDR1 is SNHLY, CDR2 FYNNEI. CDR3 length: 13 amino acids. V was trimmed by 7 bases and J by 13 bases, leaving 22 bases between them. CDR3 in amino acids: CASIGRGLNMRYF. The CDR3 bases are TGTGCCAGCATAGGCAGGGGCCTAAATATGAGGTACTTC. Drawing the rest from reference TRBV2 and TRBJ2-5, the complete variable domain is EPEVTQTPSHQVTQMGQEVILRCVPISNHLYFYWYRQILGQKVEFLVSFYNNEISEKSEIFDDQFSVERPDGSNFTLKIRSTKLEDSAMYFCASIGRGLNMRYFGPGTRLLVL.

In this sample, this clone turned up a few times. This chain uses TRBV6-1 with TRBJ2-5; D not resolved. CDR1 is MNHNS and CDR2 is SASEGT in the germline V gene. The CDR3 length is 16 residues. V lost 1 base and J lost 3, with 15 bases in between. This chain's CDR3 is CASSEVLGTVEETQYF. CDR3 in DNA: TGTGCCAGCAGTGAAGTCTTGGGCACTGTTGAAGAGACCCAGTACTTC.

This chain uses TRBV5-1 with TRBJ2-1; 12 bases map to TRBD2. V gave up 3 bases and J gave up 2 bases; unmatched junction bases: 6. Germline-derived CDR1 and CDR2 are SGHRS and YFSETQ. The CDR3 is 17 residues long. The CDR3 nucleotides are TGCGCCAGCAGCTCTTGGCTAGCGGGGGGGACCTACAATGAGCAGTTCTTC. Protein sequence: CASSSWLAGGTYNEQFF.

The gene calls are TRBV7-2 and TRBJ1-4; 7 positions agree with TRBD1. Germline V gene sequence: CDR1 SGHTA, CDR2 FQGNSA. With V trimmed by 4 bases and J by 8 bases, 7 bases remained unmatched. CDR3 length equals 14 residues. The DNA for the CDR3 is TGTGCCAGCAGCTCGCTGGGACAGCGGGAAAAACTGTTTTTT. Protein: CASSSLGQREKLFF. The whole variable domain, remainder taken from reference TRBV7-2 and TRBJ1-4, is GAGVSQSPSNKVTEKGKDVELRCDPISGHTALYWYRQSLGQGLEFLIYFQGNSAPDKSGLPSDRFSAERTGGSVSTLTIQRTQQEDSAVYLCASSSLGQREKLFFGSGTQLSVL.

The chain uses TRBV7-5 and TRBJ2-2; the D segment call TRBD2 is taken from the table without a DNA check. TRBV7-5 is noted as a pseudogene. This CDR3 comprises 18 residues. In DNA form, the CDR3 reads TGTGCCAGAAGCTCGCCTATTACTAGCGGGAGGGATACCGGGGAGCTGTTTTTT. Its translation: CARSSPITSGRDTGELFF.

V gene TRBV30 combines with J gene TRBJ1-2, with D possibly TRBD1 on 5 matching bases. CDR1 GTSNPN and CDR2 SVGIG come from the germline V gene (reference sequence). Trimming left V 2 bases short and J 3 bases short, with 10 bases between. The CDR3 is made up of 13 amino acids. The CDR3 region has the DNA TGTGCCTGGAGTCCACAGGCCGACTATGGCTACACCTTC. Translation gives CAWSPQADYGYTF. Variable domain in full (rest from reference TRBV30 and TRBJ1-2): SQTIHQWPATLVQPVGSPLSLECTVEGTSNPNLYWYRQAAGRGLQLLFYSVGIGQISSEVPQNLSASRPQDRQFILSSKKLLLSDSGFYLCAWSPQADYGYTFGSGTRLTVV.

The genes are TRBV30 and TRBJ1-3; D unresolved. Germline lookup yields CDR1 GTSNPN and CDR2 SVGIG (reference sequence). The CDR3 consists of 13 residues. Trimming removed 0 bases from V and 2 bases from J, with 5 bases in between. CDR3 DNA: TGTGCCTGGAGTGTACCAGCTGGAAACACCATATATTTT. Residues: CAWSVPAGNTIYF. Full variable domain (outside the CDR3, taken from reference TRBV30 and TRBJ1-3): SQTIHQWPATLVQPVGSPLSLECTVEGTSNPNLYWYRQAAGRGLQLLFYSVGIGQISSEVPQNLSASRPQDRQFILSSKKLLLSDSGFYLCAWSVPAGNTIYFGEGSWLTVV.

The V call is TRBV7-9, the J call TRBJ2-3; 11 bases are a match to TRBD2. The CDR3 totals 15 residues. Germline-derived CDR1 and CDR2 are SEHNR and FQNEAQ (reference sequence). With 4 bases clipped from V and 2 bases from J, the junction kept 2 bases outside the gene matches. The DNA of the CDR3 is TGTGCCAGCAGCTCTAGCGGGAGGAACACAGATACGCAGTATTTT. Translated, it gives CASSSSGRNTDTQYF.

This chain connects TRBV28 to TRBJ1-4; 10 positions match TRBD1. The germline V gene encodes CDR1 MDHEN and CDR2 SYDVKM. The CDR3 runs to 16 residues. J was trimmed by 7 bases and V by 3 bases; bases with no gene match: 8. DNA for the CDR3: TGTGCCAGCAGTTTCCCTGGGACAGGGGCAGTTGAAAAACTGTTTTTT. Encoded protein: CASSFPGTGAVEKLFF.

The rearrangement joins TRBV10-1 to TRBJ1-3; D perhaps matches TRBD1 (6 bases). Germline V gene lookup returns CDR1 WNHNN and CDR2 SYGVQD (reference sequence). Trimming left V 6 bases short and J 1 base short, with 10 bases between. This CDR3 is built from 14 residues. The CDR3 sequence is CASRRGASGNTIYF. CDR3 nucleotides: TGCGCCAGCAGGCGGGGGGCGTCTGGAAACACCATATATTTT.

The V gene is TRBV11-2, the J gene TRBJ2-5; D possibly corresponds to TRBD1 (6 bases). Germline CDR1 and CDR2: SGHAT and FQNNGV. Trimming took off 8 bases at V and 1 base at J, with 14 bases between the two ends. The CDR3 is made up of 14 amino acids. The CDR3 spells CASRNTGSQETQYF. CDR3 DNA sequence: TGTGCCAGCCGGAATACAGGGTCCCAAGAGACCCAGTACTTC.

Notes on this clone: The junction and the germline gene differ at one end; a read error may be behind it. The gene calls are TRBV5-1 and TRBJ1-1, with TRBD1 as a possible D gene (6 bases). The CDR3 extends over 12 amino acids. Germline V gene data show CDR1 as SGHRS and CDR2 as YFSETQ. The CDR3 nucleotides read TGCGCCAGCAGCTTGGGGGCAGGGGTTGTAGACTTT. It encodes CASSLGAGVVDF.

This chain joins TRBV19 and TRBJ2-2; the D gene is possibly TRBD2 (5 bases). Trimming removed 3 bases from V and 5 bases from J, with 7 bases in between. CDR3 length: 13 amino acids. CDR1 and CDR2 (germline): LNHDA, SQIVND (reference sequence). The CDR3 sequence: CASSISGTGELFF. Written as DNA, the CDR3 is TGTGCCAGTAGTATTTCGGGGACCGGGGAGCTGTTTTTT.

The chain is built from TRBV7-2 and TRBJ2-1; 7 bases agree with TRBD2. J lost 5 bases, V lost 2 bases, and 9 bases had no gene match. The CDR3 runs to 16 residues. Germline V gene sequence: CDR1 SGHTA, CDR2 FQGNSA. The CDR3 DNA reads as TGTGCCAGCAGCTTATGGGGGGGGACGAGAAACAATGAGCAGTTCTTC. This codes for CASSLWGGTRNNEQFF.

The chain uses TRBV28 and TRBJ2-2, with D tentatively TRBD2 (5 bases). Germline V gene lookup returns CDR1 MDHEN and CDR2 SYDVKM. Trimming shortened V by 5 bases and J by 4 bases, and 11 bases separated the two germline ends. CDR3 size: 14 residues. The CDR3 coding sequence is TGTGCCAGCAGTCGCGGGTTTTTCACCGGGGAGCTGTTTTTT. Protein product: CASSRGFFTGELFF.

The genes are TRBV30 and TRBJ1-1, with D unclear. V was cut by 0 bases and J by 10 bases, with 18 bases left in between. Germline loops: CDR1 GTSNPN, CDR2 SVGIG (reference sequence). This CDR3 region has 14 residues. The CDR3 region has the DNA TGTGCCTGGAGTGTCCCTCCCGCCGTCCGCGCAGCTTTCTTT. Protein: CAWSVPPAVRAAFF.

J is TRBJ2-1 and V is TRBV7-3, with D perhaps TRBD2 (6 bases). Germline assignment: CDR1 SGHTA and CDR2 FQGTGA. V lost 2 bases, J lost 6 bases, and 11 bases lay in between. The CDR3 is made up of 14 amino acids. The CDR3 sequence: CASSLGFSGNEQFF. The CDR3 DNA reads as TGTGCCAGCAGCTTAGGATTTAGCGGCAATGAGCAGTTCTTC.

V is TRBV2 and J is TRBJ1-2; 8 bases map to TRBD1. Germline CDR1 and CDR2: SNHLY and FYNNEI. Germline trimming cut 8 bases from V and 0 bases from J; bases unmatched to any gene: 8. This CDR3 contains 15 residues. CDR3: CASGGDRITNYGYTF. The CDR3 bases are TGTGCCAGCGGGGGGGACAGGATTACTAACTATGGCTACACCTTC.